The 24 T cell receptor beta chains below were found in one sample sequenced in a study of T cell responses to AZD1222 COVID-19 vaccine. TCRdb's copy holds only in-frame clones and misses some; the assay was immunoSEQ multiplex PCR. The data show 90,000 or so clones, 89% seen once. The sample consisted of peripheral blood, taken 28 days after the second AZD1222 dose. The receptors originated from an adult who received the AZD1222 COVID-19 vaccine.

This chain links TRBV5-5 with TRBJ2-7, with 10 bases lining up with TRBD2. The germline V gene encodes CDR1 SGHKS and CDR2 YYEKEE (reference sequence). CDR3 length equals 16 residues. V lost 0 bases to trimming and J lost 4 bases; unmatched junction nucleotides: 7. CDR3 sequence reads: CASSLELAGSGYEQYF. The CDR3 nucleotides read TGTGCCAGCAGCTTGGAACTAGCGGGGTCTGGGTACGAGCAGTACTTC.

This chain links TRBV2 with TRBJ2-7; TRBD1 or TRBD2 may be the D gene (5 bases each). CDR3 length: 16 residues. V was pared by 3 bases and J by 4 bases, with 19 bases between. CDR1 SNHLY and CDR2 FYNNEI come from the germline V gene. The CDR3 reads CASSDFSPGTIYEQYF. Here the CDR3 DNA reads TGTGCCAGCAGTGATTTTAGCCCCGGGACCATTTACGAGCAGTACTTC.

V gene TRBV15 combines with J gene TRBJ1-1; no definite D call. Trimming removed 1 base from V and 1 base from J, with 7 bases in between. Germline lookup yields CDR1 LNHNV and CDR2 YYDKDF (reference sequence). The CDR3 runs to 14 residues. CDR3 residues: CATSRGTENTEAFF. CDR3 nucleotide sequence: TGTGCCACCAGCAGAGGAACAGAGAACACTGAAGCTTTCTTT.

The chain couples TRBV7-2 to TRBJ2-4, with TRBD2 identical over 7 bases. The CDR3 spans 15 residues. CDR1 is SGHTA and CDR2 is FQGNSA in the germline V gene. The trim removed 1 base at V and 8 bases at J, leaving 8 bases unmatched. The CDR3 nucleotides read TGTGCCAGCAGCTTAGAGGGGAGGGGATGGGACATTCAGTACTTC. Encoded protein: CASSLEGRGWDIQYF.

The genes are TRBV5-6 and TRBJ1-3, with TRBD1 as a possible D gene (6 bases). The CDR3 extends over 16 amino acids. Germline V CDR1 and CDR2: SGHDT, YYEEEE. V was trimmed by 4 bases and J by 0 bases, leaving 14 bases between them. The CDR3 protein is CASSPVDSYSGNTIYF. CDR3 sequence (DNA): TGTGCCAGCAGCCCCGTGGACAGTTACTCTGGAAACACCATATATTTT. Full variable domain (missing parts from reference TRBV5-6 and TRBJ1-3): DAGVTQSPTHLIKTRGQQVTLRCSPKSGHDTVSWYQQALGQGPQFIFQYYEEEERQRGNFPDRFSGHQFPNYSSELNVNALLLGDSALYLCASSPVDSYSGNTIYFGEGSWLTVV.

This chain uses TRBV3-1 (or the pseudogene TRBV3-2) with TRBJ1-2; TRBD1 aligns across 7 bases. Germline-derived CDR1 and CDR2 are LGHDT and YNNKEL (reference sequence). The CDR3 spans 18 residues. V dropped 3 bases and J dropped 2; count of bases not matched to a gene: 15. CDR3 loop: CASSQPNWPGQPNYGYTF. CDR3 in DNA: TGTGCCAGCAGCCAGCCTAACTGGCCGGGACAGCCGAACTATGGCTACACCTTC.

This chain links TRBV6-5 with TRBJ2-1, with unresolved D. The germline V gene has CDR1 MNHEY and CDR2 SVGAGI. This CDR3 contains 15 residues. Trimming shortened V by 6 bases and J by 6 bases, and 18 bases separated the two germline ends. DNA of the CDR3: TGTGCCAGCAGCCAGCGCAGATCGTCGGGCAATGAGCAGTTCTTC. This encodes CASSQRRSSGNEQFF.

The chain is built from TRBV19 and TRBJ1-2; a weak D match, TRBD1 (6 bases). V was shortened by 6 bases and J by 8 bases, with 10 bases between the two germline ends. The CDR3 is made up of 11 amino acids. Germline loops: CDR1 LNHDA, CDR2 SQIVND (reference sequence). The CDR3, as DNA: TGTGCCAGTAGCACAGGGCTCGGCTACACCTTC. It encodes CASSTGLGYTF.

The V call is TRBV29-1, the J call TRBJ1-2; D possibly corresponds to TRBD1 (6 bases). The CDR3 is made up of 12 amino acids. Trimming took off 6 bases at V and 6 bases at J, with 14 bases between the two ends. Germline lookup yields CDR1 SQVTM and CDR2 ANQGSEA. This chain's CDR3 is CSVGGGRNGYTF. The CDR3 DNA is TGCAGCGTCGGGGGGGGCAGGAATGGCTACACCTTC.

V is TRBV18 and J is TRBJ1-4; 7 bases are a match to TRBD1. Germline assignment: CDR1 KGHSH and CDR2 LQKENI. The CDR3 has 18 residues. The junction had 14 bases not matched to a gene; V was cut back by 1 base and J by 6 bases. CDR3 in DNA: TGTGCCAGCTCACCACGTGGAAAGACCGGGACAGATTATGAAAAACTGTTTTTT. Translating gives CASSPRGKTGTDYEKLFF.

The chain uses TRBV4-1 and TRBJ1-2; D is perhaps TRBD1 (6 bases). Germline CDR1 reads MGHRA; CDR2 reads YSYEKL. The CDR3 is 13 residues long. The ends were cut back, 2 bases at V and 8 bases at J, with 12 bases in the middle. CDR3: CASSQTGLRGYTF. Written as DNA, the CDR3 is TGCGCCAGCAGCCAAACAGGGCTCCGAGGCTACACCTTC.

The J gene is TRBJ1-1, the V gene TRBV5-8; D gene ambiguous. The CDR3 has 10 residues. The V and J ends lost 0 bases and 11 bases respectively, with 5 bases between them. Per germline, CDR1 SGHTS and CDR2 YDEGEE. CDR3 nucleotide sequence: TGTGCCAGCAGCTTGGTGCGGGCTTTCTTT. Its translation is CASSLVRAFF.

This chain connects TRBV11-2 to TRBJ1-1; D is uncertain. The V gene's germline CDR1 is SGHAT and CDR2 FQNNGV. CDR3 size: 15 residues. V shed 7 bases and J shed 1 base, with 16 bases lying between them. The CDR3 nucleotides are TGTGCCAGCACCCATCTTATCGGGGAGAACACTGAAGCTTTCTTT. Protein: CASTHLIGENTEAFF.

This chain joins TRBV5-1 and TRBJ1-2, with 11 bases that match TRBD1. The CDR3 covers 15 residues. Germline CDR1 SGHRS, CDR2 YFSETQ. V was pared by 4 bases and J by 4 bases, with 6 bases of the junction left unmatched. This chain's CDR3 is CASSVGQGGSYGYTF. In DNA, the CDR3 is TGCGCCAGCAGCGTGGGACAGGGGGGCTCCTATGGCTACACCTTC.

V usage is TRBV5-6 and J usage is TRBJ1-1, with D unresolved. The CDR3 is 13 residues long. Per germline, CDR1 SGHDT and CDR2 YYEEEE. Trimming stripped 3 bases from V and 0 bases from J, with 6 bases between. CDR3 protein: CASSSNLNTEAFF. The CDR3 DNA reads TGTGCCAGCAGCTCAAACTTGAACACTGAAGCTTTCTTT.

The chain uses TRBV3-1 (or the pseudogene TRBV3-2) and TRBJ2-1; 9 nucleotides agree with TRBD1. V shed 4 bases, J shed 4 bases, and the junction held 5 bases outside the gene matches. Germline assignment: CDR1 LGHDT and CDR2 YNNKEL (reference sequence). This CDR3 comprises 15 residues. CDR3: CASSRETGGYNEQFF. The DNA of the CDR3 is TGTGCCAGCAGCCGTGAGACAGGGGGTTACAATGAGCAGTTCTTC.

V usage is TRBV2 and J usage is TRBJ1-3, with a possible D match to TRBD1 (5 bases). Germline loops: CDR1 SNHLY, CDR2 FYNNEI. Trimming stripped 3 bases from V and 3 bases from J, with 9 bases between. The CDR3 contains 14 residues. Here the CDR3 DNA reads TGTGCCAGCAGTGAGTGGGGGAGTGGAAACACCATATATTTT. It translates to CASSEWGSGNTIYF.

This sequence joins TRBV11-2 and TRBJ1-2, with unresolved D. This CDR3 is 13 amino acids long. Germline CDR1 and CDR2: SGHAT and FQNNGV. V was shortened by 1 base and J by 4 bases, with 7 bases between the two germline ends. In DNA, the CDR3 is TGTGCCAGCAGCTTAGGGTGGGTCTATGGCTACACCTTC. Residues: CASSLGWVYGYTF.

This chain uses TRBV5-1 with TRBJ1-2; D perhaps matches TRBD1 (5 bases). Per the germline V gene, CDR1 is SGHRS and CDR2 is YFSETQ. The V end lost 0 bases, the J end lost 5 bases, and 8 bases lay between the germline ends. The CDR3 is 13 amino acids. The CDR3: CASSLDGTYGYTF. The CDR3 coding sequence is TGCGCCAGCAGCTTGGACGGGACTTATGGCTACACCTTC.

The rearrangement joins TRBV5-1 to TRBJ2-5, with 7 positions matching TRBD2. The CDR3 is 13 amino acids. V was pared by 4 bases and J by 5 bases, with 5 bases of the junction left unmatched. CDR1 SGHRS and CDR2 YFSETQ come from the germline V gene. The CDR3 region has the DNA TGCGCCAGCAGCCGAGCGGGGTGGGAGACCCAGTACTTC. Translating it yields CASSRAGWETQYF.

This sequence joins TRBV5-5 and TRBJ1-2; no clear D gene. Trimming took off 4 bases at V and 3 bases at J, with 19 bases between the two ends. The germline gives CDR1 SGHKS, CDR2 YYEKEE (reference sequence). The CDR3 has 16 amino acids. The CDR3 loop reads CASSHRGVGLHYGYTF. CDR3 in DNA: TGTGCCAGCAGCCACCGTGGGGTCGGTCTTCACTATGGCTACACCTTC. The entire variable domain, with the rest obtained from reference TRBV5-5 and TRBJ1-2, is as follows: DAGVTQSPTHLIKTRGQQVTLRCSPISGHKSVSWYQQVLGQGPQFIFQYYEKEERGRGNFPDRFSARQFPNYSSELNVNALLLGDSALYLCASSHRGVGLHYGYTFGSGTRLTVV.

The rearrangement joins TRBV10-3 to TRBJ1-4, with no clear D. V lost 3 bases and J lost 1, with 6 bases in between. CDR3 length: 14 residues. The germline CDR1 and CDR2 sequences are ENHRY and SYGVKD. The CDR3 sequence: CAISDGETNEKLFF. For the CDR3, the DNA is TGTGCCATCAGTGACGGGGAAACTAATGAAAAACTGTTTTTT.

This clone was found a few times. V is TRBV9 and J is TRBJ1-3, with D perhaps TRBD1 (5 bases). This CDR3 has 16 amino acids. V was trimmed by 0 bases and J by 1 base, leaving 11 bases between them. Germline loops: CDR1 SGDLS, CDR2 YYNGEE. CDR3 region: CASSVESWGSGNTIYF. The CDR3 DNA sequence: TGTGCCAGCAGCGTAGAATCTTGGGGGTCTGGAAACACCATATATTTT.

The chain uses TRBV5-6 and TRBJ1-2; D might be TRBD1 (6 bases). CDR1 and CDR2 from the germline V gene are SGHDT and YYEEEE. This CDR3 has 14 amino acids. V was shortened by 0 bases and J by 7 bases, with 13 bases between the two germline ends. The DNA of the CDR3 is TGTGCCAGCAGCTTGGTGAGTCTGGGGGCTGGCTACACCTTC. Protein sequence: CASSLVSLGAGYTF.